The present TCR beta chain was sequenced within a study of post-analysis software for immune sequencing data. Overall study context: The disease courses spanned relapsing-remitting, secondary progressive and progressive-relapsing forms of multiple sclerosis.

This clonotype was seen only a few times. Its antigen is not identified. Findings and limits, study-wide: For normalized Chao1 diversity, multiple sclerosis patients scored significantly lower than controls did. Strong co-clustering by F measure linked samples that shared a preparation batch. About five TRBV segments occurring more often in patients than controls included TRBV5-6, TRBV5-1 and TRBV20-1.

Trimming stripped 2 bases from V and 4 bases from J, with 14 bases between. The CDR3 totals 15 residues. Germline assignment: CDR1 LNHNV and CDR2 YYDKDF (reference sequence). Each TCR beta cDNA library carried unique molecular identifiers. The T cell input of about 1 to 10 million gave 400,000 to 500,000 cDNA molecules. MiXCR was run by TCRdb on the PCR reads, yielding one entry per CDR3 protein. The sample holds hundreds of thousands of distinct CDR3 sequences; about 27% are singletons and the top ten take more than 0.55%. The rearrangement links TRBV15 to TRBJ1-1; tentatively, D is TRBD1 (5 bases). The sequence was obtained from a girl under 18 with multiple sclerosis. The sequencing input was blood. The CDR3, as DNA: TGTGCCACCAGCAGAATGTCGGGGGGGGGCACTGAAGCTTTCTTT. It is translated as CATSRMSGGGTEAFF.